The clone carrying this TCR beta chain has more than one count but fewer than ten. Trimming took 6 bases from V and 1 from J, leaving 16 bases between them. This CDR3 is built from 14 residues. The germline V gene encodes CDR1 SQVTM and CDR2 ANQGSEA. Construction of TCR beta libraries was performed using quantitative 5'-RACE with molecular barcodes. TCRdb redid the calling of the 5' RACE reads with MiXCR, one entry per CDR3 protein. The data contain a few hundred thousand distinct CDR3 sequences, 18% of them singletons. This sample was taken from a study of CD8 T cells in ankylosing spondylitis. The clonotype was recovered from a male donor with ankylosing spondylitis or in good health (not recorded which). V gene TRBV29-1 combines with J gene TRBJ2-7; D gene unclear. The sample was blood, either unsorted or a sorted T cell fraction (not recorded which). DNA for the CDR3: TGCAGCGTCCCCGGTCCCAACCCATCCTACGAGCAGTACTTC. Its translation: CSVPGPNPSYEQYF.